This passage covers 5 T cell receptor beta chains from one sample sequenced in a study of beta chain features in type 1 diabetes. The investigators reverse transcribed all of the isolated RNA, so they sequenced expressed TCRB transcripts. Sequenced by immunoSEQ multiplex PCR; TCRdb stores in-frame clones only, minus some. The sample has about 930,000 clones, 15% to 20% seen once. Sequencing was done on a sample of naive CD4+ T cells from blood. These receptors were taken from a young woman in good health.

The chain has TRBV6-6 and TRBJ1-3, with no clear D. The V gene lost 2 bases and the J gene lost 0 bases, with 11 bases spanning the gap. Germline values: CDR1 MNHNY, CDR2 SVGAGI (reference sequence). The CDR3 extends over 16 amino acids. CDR3 amino acids: CASSYDPSTSGNTIYF. For the CDR3, the DNA is TGTGCCAGCAGTTACGACCCATCCACCTCTGGAAACACCATATATTTT.

The chain links TRBV7-8 to TRBJ1-3, with D perhaps TRBD1 (5 bases). CDR1 and CDR2 from the germline V gene are SGHVS and FQNEAQ. The CDR3 runs to 13 residues. The V and J ends lost 5 bases and 4 bases respectively, with 9 bases between them. The CDR3 protein is CASSPEGGNTIYF. The DNA for the CDR3 is TGTGCCAGCAGCCCAGAGGGGGGAAACACCATATATTTT.

DNA for the CDR3: TGTGCCAGCAGCCCGGGACTAGTCGAGGGGTTCCTACCCAATGAGCAGTTCTTC. Residues: CASSPGLVEGFLPNEQFF. The chain combines TRBV7-3 with TRBJ2-1, with 8 bases lining up with TRBD2. CDR1 and CDR2 from the germline V gene are SGHTA and FQGTGA. This CDR3 has 18 amino acids. J gave up 6 bases and V 5 bases, and 18 bases lay outside the gene matches.

The rearrangement uses TRBV28 and TRBJ1-2; TRBD1 matches at 7 bases. The CDR3 has 17 amino acids. J gave up 2 bases and V 5 bases, and 14 bases lay outside the gene matches. The germline V gene has CDR1 MDHEN and CDR2 SYDVKM. CDR3 coding DNA: TGTGCCAGCAGTCCAGTCACAGGGGCCTTGGGGAACTATGGCTACACCTTC. Its protein product is CASSPVTGALGNYGYTF.

This clone was recorded a few times. The V call is TRBV6-6, the J call TRBJ1-1; the D is unclear. The CDR3 covers 12 residues. The ends were cut back, 0 bases at V and 5 bases at J, with 4 bases in the middle. Germline V gene lookup returns CDR1 MNHNY and CDR2 SVGAGI (reference sequence). For the CDR3, the DNA is TGTGCCAGCAGTTACTCTGCTACTGAAGCTTTCTTT. Its translation is CASSYSATEAFF.